This T cell receptor beta chain comes out of a study of a mutant IDH1 vaccine in newly diagnosed glioma. Whole-study context: Patients were given eight vaccinations, scheduled in weeks 1, 3, 5, 7, 11, 15, 19 and 23. Every participant had undergone radiotherapy, temozolomide, or both before, and most underwent both. Vaccination started 4-6 weeks after radiotherapy alone, or with temozolomide cycles.

Time point in this sample: week 23, last vaccination. Every single dose of the vaccine, 300 ug of mutant IDH1 20-mer peptide, came with topical imiquimod. There were new WHO grade 3 or 4 astrocytomas in the donors, and these were IDH1-mutant and ATRX-lost. As for this clone: Its specificity is unknown.

This CDR3 is built from 13 residues. The germline gives CDR1 SNHLY, CDR2 FYNNEI. The V end was cut by 4 bases, the J end by 3 bases, with 9 bases between. The data were produced by immunoSEQ multiplex PCR, yet TCRdb's version contains in-frame clones alone and is incomplete. The data hold 40,000 to 45,000 clones, with 65% to 80% observed a single time. The chain joins TRBV2 to TRBJ1-1, with D unclear. The specimen was PBMCs, collected from a glioma patient whose treatment included an IDH1 peptide vaccine. The sequence was collected from a man between 50 and 59 years old with glioma. The CDR3 nucleotides are TGTGCCAGCAGTGGAGCCGGGGACACTGAAGCTTTCTTT. This encodes CASSGAGDTEAFF. The full variable domain, in which reference TRBV2 and TRBJ1-1 provide the parts outside the CDR3, is EPEVTQTPSHQVTQMGQEVILRCVPISNHLYFYWYRQILGQKVEFLVSFYNNEISEKSEIFDDQFSVERPDGSNFTLKIRSTKLEDSAMYFCASSGAGDTEAFFGQGTRLTVV.